One sample yielded the 5 T cell receptor beta chains listed below, sequenced in a study of T cell responses to AZD1222 COVID-19 vaccine. Generated by immunoSEQ multiplex PCR, the TCRdb table keeps only in-frame clones and is missing some. The data show 150,000 to 200,000 clones, around 90% seen once. Material: peripheral blood, obtained 28 days after the second AZD1222 dose. The receptors were gathered from an adult who received the AZD1222 COVID-19 vaccine.

The chain joins TRBV27 to TRBJ2-7; D unclear. Germline values: CDR1 MNHEY, CDR2 SMNVEV (reference sequence). With 3 bases removed from V and 6 bases from J, the gap between germline ends came to 12 bases. CDR3 length: 13 amino acids. The CDR3 DNA sequence: TGTGCCAGCAGTTTCCTCTCAAGGGCCGAGCAGTACTTC. Amino acid sequence: CASSFLSRAEQYF.

This clone showed up just once. The V gene is TRBV10-3, the J gene TRBJ1-6; D ambiguous. Germline assignment: CDR1 ENHRY and CDR2 SYGVKD. The CDR3 spans 14 residues. Here the CDR3 reads CAGGSGIYNSPLHF. CDR3 DNA sequence: TGTGCGGGAGGCTCAGGAATCTATAATTCACCCCTCCACTTT.

This chain uses TRBV9 with TRBJ1-1; D is ambiguous. V was cut by 0 bases and J by 0 bases, with 12 bases left in between. The CDR3 length is 16 residues. CDR1 is SGDLS and CDR2 is YYNGEE in the germline V gene. CDR3 nucleotide sequence: TGTGCCAGCAGCGTAGATGCTGGGTCAATGAACACTGAAGCTTTCTTT. Amino acids: CASSVDAGSMNTEAFF.

V usage is TRBV28 and J usage is TRBJ1-1, with TRBD1 as a possible D gene (6 bases). The CDR3 has 15 amino acids. Germline values: CDR1 MDHEN, CDR2 SYDVKM. With 5 bases removed from V and 1 base from J, the gap between germline ends came to 14 bases. The DNA of the CDR3 is TGTGCCAGCAGTCAACAGGGAGTGAGGAACACTGAAGCTTTCTTT. It codes for CASSQQGVRNTEAFF.

This chain joins TRBV24-1 and TRBJ2-1; 9 positions match TRBD1. The V gene's germline CDR1 is KGHDR and CDR2 SFDVKD. Unmatched junction bases numbered 10, after V lost 3 bases and J lost 8 bases. This CDR3 is built from 16 residues. Here the CDR3 DNA reads TGTGCCACCAGTGATCCGGGACAGGGTAGAATTTATGAGCAGTTCTTC. This translates into CATSDPGQGRIYEQFF.